This T cell receptor beta chain appears in the sequencing data of a study of T cell repertoires in cytomegalovirus infection. Study-level information: HLA-B-restricted CMV epitopes that are well studied were used alongside recently identified HLA-C-restricted ones. Through public TCR beta signatures, both CMV infection and matching HLA type were indicated. Regarding the study as a whole: CMV carriers having the relevant HLA were flagged by cumulative public TCR beta family frequency. The response measured ex vivo was dominated by TCR beta clonotypes (HLA-C-restricted and CMV-specific).

MiXCR, applied by TCRdb to the reads, yields one record per CDR3 protein. Of a few hundred thousand distinct CDR3 sequences detected, around 30% appear once; the ten largest clones hold 15% to 20%. The CDR3 has 16 amino acids. Per germline, CDR1 SGHTA and CDR2 FQGNSA. V shed 5 bases and J 7 bases; nucleotides not matched to a gene: 9. This clonotype was observed at least ten times. Its target is not known. This specimen consisted of cultured PBMCs, obtained from culture after CMV antigen stimulation. The sequence was collected from a human donor in good health (CMV status not recorded). Some clones in this sample may be carry-over from other donors' samples. The chain carries TRBV7-2 and TRBJ2-1; 12 bases are a match to TRBD2. The CDR3 reads CASSPNTSGRRNEQFF. The CDR3 DNA sequence: TGTGCCAGCAGCCCAAACACTAGCGGGAGGAGAAATGAGCAGTTCTTC. Full variable domain (rest looked up from reference TRBV7-2 and TRBJ2-1): GAGVSQSPSNKVTEKGKDVELRCDPISGHTALYWYRQSLGQGLEFLIYFQGNSAPDKSGLPSDRFSAERTGGSVSTLTIQRTQQEDSAVYLCASSPNTSGRRNEQFFGPGTRLTVL.